The TCR beta chain described here comes from a study of cytomegalovirus exposure and HLA in healthy donors. In regard to this clone: Its matching antigen is unknown.

The CDR3 length is 13 residues. Trimming stripped 3 bases from V and 7 bases from J, with 12 bases between. CDR1 LNHDA and CDR2 SQIVND come from the germline V gene (reference sequence). Primers: 60 Vbeta forward and 13 Jbeta reverse. The table came from immunoSEQ multiplex PCR; TCRdb's copy has only in-frame clones and leaves some out. The sample carries under 250,000 clones, approximately 80% recorded once. Study observations and caveats: CMV serostatus stood as the only immune exposure information on hand. For presence/absence analyses, sequencing depth was assumed to be roughly uniform across donors.

Material: PBMCs. The sequence was obtained from a woman between 55 and 75 years old in good health and CMV-seropositive. The chain employs TRBV19 and TRBJ1-2, with TRBD1 as a possible D gene (5 bases). In nucleotides, the CDR3 is TGTGCCAGTAGTATGGTGGGGACTGGTGGCTACACCTTC. This gives the protein CASSMVGTGGYTF.